The sequence of this T cell receptor beta chain was determined in a study of vaccination effects on CD4 cells after COVID-19. Expansion with viral peptide pools was applied to antigen-specific CD4+ T cells by the ViraFEST assay prior to sequencing. The authors isolated CD4+ T cells after 9 to 10 days of culture. PCR-confirmed SARS-CoV-2 infection occurred in the person between March and December 2020. In regard to this clone: Antigen: not known.

From germline, CDR1 is MNHEY and CDR2 SVGAGI. Trimming stripped 6 bases from V and 5 bases from J, with 13 bases between. The CDR3 has 14 residues. Using immunoSEQ multiplex PCR, the repertoire was profiled, and TCRdb retains in-frame clones only, with some absent. The table has fewer than 25,000 clones, less than 85% seen once. The chain carries TRBV6-5 and TRBJ1-4; D is ambiguous. The TCR originated in a human donor who had a prior SARS-CoV-2 infection. The material sequenced was CD4+ T cells from PBMCs cultured with SARS-CoV-2 spike peptides, taken before COVID-19 vaccination. The CDR3 reads CASSPDGWNEKLFF. The CDR3 region has the DNA TGTGCCAGCAGCCCGGACGGATGGAATGAAAAACTGTTTTTT.